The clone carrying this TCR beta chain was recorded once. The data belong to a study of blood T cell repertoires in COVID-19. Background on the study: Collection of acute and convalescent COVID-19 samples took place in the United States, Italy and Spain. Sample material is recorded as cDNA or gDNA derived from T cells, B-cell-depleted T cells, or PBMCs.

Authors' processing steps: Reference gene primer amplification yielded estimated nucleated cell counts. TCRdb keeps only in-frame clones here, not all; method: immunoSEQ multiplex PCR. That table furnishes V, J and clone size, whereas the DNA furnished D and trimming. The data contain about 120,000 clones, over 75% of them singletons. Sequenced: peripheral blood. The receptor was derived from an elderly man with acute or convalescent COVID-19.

The CDR3 bases are TGTGCCAGCACCCTCCAGATAGCCAAAAACATTCAGTACTTC. Protein: CASTLQIAKNIQYF. The chain carries TRBV6-5 and TRBJ2-4; D remains unclear. The CDR3 has 14 residues. The germline gives CDR1 MNHEY, CDR2 SVGAGI. Trimming pared 7 bases from V and 0 bases from J, leaving 10 bases between.